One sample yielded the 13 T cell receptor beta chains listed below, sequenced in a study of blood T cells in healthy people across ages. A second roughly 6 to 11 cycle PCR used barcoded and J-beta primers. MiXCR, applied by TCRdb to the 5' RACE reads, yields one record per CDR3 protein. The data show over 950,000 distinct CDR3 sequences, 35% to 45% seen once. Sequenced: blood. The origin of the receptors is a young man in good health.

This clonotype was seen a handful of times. In nucleotides, the CDR3 is TGTGCCAGCAGCTTGCGGGGGGAACCTTACAATGAGCAGTTCTTC. This sequence encodes CASSLRGEPYNEQFF. The chain couples TRBV5-8 to TRBJ2-1; 7 bases line up with TRBD2. The J segment lost 4 bases and the V segment lost 1 base, leaving 5 bases of the junction unmatched. Germline V gene sequence: CDR1 SGHTS, CDR2 YDEGEE. The CDR3 is 15 residues long.

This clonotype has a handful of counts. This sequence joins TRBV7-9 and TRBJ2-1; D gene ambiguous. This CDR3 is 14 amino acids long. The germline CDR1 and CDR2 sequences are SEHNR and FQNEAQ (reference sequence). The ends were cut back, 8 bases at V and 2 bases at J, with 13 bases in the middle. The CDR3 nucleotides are TGTGCCAGCCTTTTGACCTACCCCTACAATGAGCAGTTCTTC. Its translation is CASLLTYPYNEQFF.

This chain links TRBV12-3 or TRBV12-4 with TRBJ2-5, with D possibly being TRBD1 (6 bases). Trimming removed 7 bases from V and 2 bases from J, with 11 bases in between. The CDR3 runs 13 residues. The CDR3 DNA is TGTGCCAGCACTCGGGACACTCAAGAGACCCAGTACTTC. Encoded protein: CASTRDTQETQYF.

The CDR3 spells CATAWEYNEQYF. In nucleotides, the CDR3 is TGTGCCACTGCCTGGGAATACAATGAGCAGTACTTC. The gene calls are TRBV10-3 and TRBJ2-5; D gene ambiguous. Per the germline V gene, CDR1 is ENHRY and CDR2 is SYGVKD. This CDR3 is 12 amino acids long. The germline V and J ends were trimmed by 10 bases and 11 bases, with 20 bases remaining between them.

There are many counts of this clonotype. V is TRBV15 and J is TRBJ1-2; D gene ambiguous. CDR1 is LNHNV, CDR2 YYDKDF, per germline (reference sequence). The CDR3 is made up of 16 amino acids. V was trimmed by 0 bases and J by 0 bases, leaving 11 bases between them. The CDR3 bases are TGTGCCACCAGCAGAGATGTTGAAAGGGCTAACTATGGCTACACCTTC. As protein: CATSRDVERANYGYTF.

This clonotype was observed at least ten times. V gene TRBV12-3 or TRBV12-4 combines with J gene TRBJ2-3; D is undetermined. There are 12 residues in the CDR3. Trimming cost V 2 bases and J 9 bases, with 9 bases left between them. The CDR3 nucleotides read TGTGCCAGCAGTTTATCAGGCAAGACGCAGTATTTT. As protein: CASSLSGKTQYF.

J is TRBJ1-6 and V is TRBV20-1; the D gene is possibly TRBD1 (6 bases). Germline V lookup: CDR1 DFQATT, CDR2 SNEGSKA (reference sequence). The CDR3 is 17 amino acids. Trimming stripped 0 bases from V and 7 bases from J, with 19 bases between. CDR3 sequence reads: CSARDWGGAPLNSPLHF. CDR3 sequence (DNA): TGCAGTGCTAGAGATTGGGGGGGCGCCCCCTTGAATTCACCCCTCCACTTT.

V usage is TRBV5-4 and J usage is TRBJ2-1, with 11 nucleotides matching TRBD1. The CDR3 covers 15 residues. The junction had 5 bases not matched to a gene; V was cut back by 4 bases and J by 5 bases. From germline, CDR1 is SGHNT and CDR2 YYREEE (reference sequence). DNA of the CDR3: TGTGCCAGCAGCGGGGGGACAGGGGGACACAATGAGCAGTTCTTC. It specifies CASSGGTGGHNEQFF.

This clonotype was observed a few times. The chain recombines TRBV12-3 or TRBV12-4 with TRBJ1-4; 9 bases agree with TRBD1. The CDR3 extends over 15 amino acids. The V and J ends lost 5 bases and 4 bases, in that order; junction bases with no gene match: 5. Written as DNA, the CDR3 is TGTGCCAGCAGTGACACGGGACAGGGTAATGAAAAACTGTTTTTT. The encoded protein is CASSDTGQGNEKLFF.

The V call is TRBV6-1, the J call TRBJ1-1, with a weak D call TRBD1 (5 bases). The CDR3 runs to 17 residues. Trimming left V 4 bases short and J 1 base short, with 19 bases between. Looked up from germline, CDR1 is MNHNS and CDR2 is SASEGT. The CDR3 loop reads CASSARDGSWSNTEAFF. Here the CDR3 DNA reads TGTGCCAGCAGTGCCCGGGACGGGAGCTGGTCGAACACTGAAGCTTTCTTT.

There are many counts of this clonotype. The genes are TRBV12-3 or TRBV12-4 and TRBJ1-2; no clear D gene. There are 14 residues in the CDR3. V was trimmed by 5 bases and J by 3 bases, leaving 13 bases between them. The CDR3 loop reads CASSPWLEDYGYTF. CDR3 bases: TGTGCCAGCAGTCCGTGGTTGGAGGACTATGGCTACACCTTC.

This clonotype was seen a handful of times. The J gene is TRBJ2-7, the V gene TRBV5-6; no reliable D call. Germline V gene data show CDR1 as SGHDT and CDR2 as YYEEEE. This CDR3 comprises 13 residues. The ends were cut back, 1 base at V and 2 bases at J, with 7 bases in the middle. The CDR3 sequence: CASSLMQAYEQYF. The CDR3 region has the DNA TGTGCCAGCAGCTTGATGCAGGCCTACGAGCAGTACTTC.

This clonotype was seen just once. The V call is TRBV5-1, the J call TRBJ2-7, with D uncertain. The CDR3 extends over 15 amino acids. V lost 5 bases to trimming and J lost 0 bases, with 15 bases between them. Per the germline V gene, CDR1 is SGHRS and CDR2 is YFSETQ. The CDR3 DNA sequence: TGCGCCAGCAGACTGGCGTCTACAAGCTCCTACGAGCAGTACTTC. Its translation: CASRLASTSSYEQYF. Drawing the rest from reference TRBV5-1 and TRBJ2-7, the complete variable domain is KAGVTQTPRYLIKTRGQQVTLSCSPISGHRSVSWYQQTPGQGLQFLFEYFSETQRNKGNFPGRFSGRQFSNSRSEMNVSTLELGDSALYLCASRLASTSSYEQYFGPGTRLTVT.